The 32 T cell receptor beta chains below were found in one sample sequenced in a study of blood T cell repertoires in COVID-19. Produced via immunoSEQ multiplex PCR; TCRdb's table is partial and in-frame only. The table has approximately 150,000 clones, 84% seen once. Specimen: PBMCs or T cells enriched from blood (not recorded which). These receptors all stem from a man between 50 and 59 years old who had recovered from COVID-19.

The CDR3 sequence is CAWRMGQGITGELFF. The CDR3 region has the DNA TGTGCCTGGAGGATGGGACAGGGCATTACCGGGGAGCTGTTTTTT. The chain links TRBV30 to TRBJ2-2, with TRBD1 matching over 9 bases. With V trimmed by 3 bases and J by 5 bases, 7 bases remained unmatched. CDR3 length: 15 residues. Germline CDR1 reads GTSNPN; CDR2 reads SVGIG (reference sequence).

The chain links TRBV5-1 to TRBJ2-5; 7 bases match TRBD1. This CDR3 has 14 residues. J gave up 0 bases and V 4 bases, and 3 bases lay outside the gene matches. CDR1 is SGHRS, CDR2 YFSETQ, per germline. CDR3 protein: CASSVQGYQETQYF. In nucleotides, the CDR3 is TGCGCCAGCAGCGTACAGGGGTACCAAGAGACCCAGTACTTC.

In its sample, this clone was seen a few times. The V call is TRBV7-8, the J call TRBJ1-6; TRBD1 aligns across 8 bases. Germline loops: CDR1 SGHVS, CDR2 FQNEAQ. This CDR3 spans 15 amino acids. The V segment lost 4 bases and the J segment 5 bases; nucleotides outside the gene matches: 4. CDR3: CASSYETGDNSPLHF. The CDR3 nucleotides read TGTGCCAGCAGCTACGAGACAGGGGATAATTCACCCCTCCACTTT.

CDR3 bases: TGTGCCAGCAGGCCCGGGACTAGCGGCACAGATACGCAGTATTTT. Protein product: CASRPGTSGTDTQYF. This chain links TRBV6-5 with TRBJ2-3, with 10 positions matching TRBD2. CDR3 length: 15 amino acids. From germline, CDR1 is MNHEY and CDR2 SVGAGI. With V trimmed by 6 bases and J by 1 base, 4 bases remained unmatched.

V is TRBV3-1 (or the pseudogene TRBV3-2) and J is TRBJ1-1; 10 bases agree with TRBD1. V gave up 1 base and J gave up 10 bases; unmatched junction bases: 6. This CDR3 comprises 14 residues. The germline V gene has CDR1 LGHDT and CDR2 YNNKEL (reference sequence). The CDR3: CASSQGQGASAAFF. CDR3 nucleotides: TGTGCCAGCAGCCAAGGACAGGGGGCGTCCGCAGCTTTCTTT.

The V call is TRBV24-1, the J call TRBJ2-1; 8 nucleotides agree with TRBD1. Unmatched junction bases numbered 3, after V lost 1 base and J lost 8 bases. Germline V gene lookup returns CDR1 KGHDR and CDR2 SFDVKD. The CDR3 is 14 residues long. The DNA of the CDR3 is TGTGCCACCAGTGATTTATCAGGGGGCCATGAGCAGTTCTTC. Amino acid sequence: CATSDLSGGHEQFF.

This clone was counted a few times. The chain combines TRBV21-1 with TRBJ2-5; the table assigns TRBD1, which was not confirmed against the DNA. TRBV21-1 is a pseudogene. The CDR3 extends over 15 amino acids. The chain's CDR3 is CASSKRGTGEETQYF. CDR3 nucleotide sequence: TGTGCCAGCAGCAAAAGGGGGACAGGGGAAGAGACCCAGTACTTC.

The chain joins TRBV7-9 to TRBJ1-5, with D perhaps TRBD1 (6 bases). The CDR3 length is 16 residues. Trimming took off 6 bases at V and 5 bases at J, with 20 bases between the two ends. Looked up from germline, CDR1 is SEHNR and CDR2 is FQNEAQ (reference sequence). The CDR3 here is CASSDGTGRIYQPQHF. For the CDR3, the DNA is TGTGCCAGCAGTGATGGCACAGGGCGAATATATCAGCCCCAGCATTTT.

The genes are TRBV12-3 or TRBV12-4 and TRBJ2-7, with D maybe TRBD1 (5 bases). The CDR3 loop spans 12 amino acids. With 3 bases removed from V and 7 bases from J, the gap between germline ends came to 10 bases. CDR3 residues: CASSFGAREQYF. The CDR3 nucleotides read TGTGCCAGCAGTTTTGGGGCGAGGGAGCAGTACTTC.

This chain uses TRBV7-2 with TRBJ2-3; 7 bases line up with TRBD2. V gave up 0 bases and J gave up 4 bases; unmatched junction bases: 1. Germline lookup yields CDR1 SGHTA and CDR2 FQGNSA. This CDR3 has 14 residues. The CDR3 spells CASSLALAADTQYF. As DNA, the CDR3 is TGTGCCAGCAGCTTAGCTCTAGCGGCAGATACGCAGTATTTT.

CDR3 bases: TGTGCCAGCAGCTCGGGACAGGGGTTAGGTGGCAATCAGCCCCAGCATTTT. Encoded protein: CASSSGQGLGGNQPQHF. The rearrangement joins TRBV7-9 to TRBJ1-5; TRBD1 matches at 10 bases. CDR1 is SEHNR and CDR2 is FQNEAQ in the germline V gene (reference sequence). The CDR3 spans 17 residues. Trimming took 4 bases from V and 2 from J; bases not matched to a gene: 8.

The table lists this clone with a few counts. CDR3: CASSWDRVTSNYGYTF. In DNA form, the CDR3 reads TGTGCCAGTAGTTGGGACAGGGTGACTTCGAACTATGGCTACACCTTC. The chain uses TRBV19 and TRBJ1-2, with 9 bases that match TRBD1. There are 16 residues in the CDR3. CDR1 LNHDA and CDR2 SQIVND come from the germline V gene (reference sequence). Trimming took 5 bases from V and 2 from J; bases not matched to a gene: 9.

This CDR3 reads CASSGSGGSGETQYF. The CDR3, as DNA: TGTGCCAGCAGCGGAAGCGGGGGGTCAGGGGAGACCCAGTACTTC. This rearrangement joins TRBV7-6 to TRBJ2-5; 9 bases fit TRBD2. V shed 5 bases and J 5 bases; nucleotides not matched to a gene: 9. The CDR3 loop spans 15 amino acids. Germline CDR1 and CDR2: SGHVS and FNYEAQ.

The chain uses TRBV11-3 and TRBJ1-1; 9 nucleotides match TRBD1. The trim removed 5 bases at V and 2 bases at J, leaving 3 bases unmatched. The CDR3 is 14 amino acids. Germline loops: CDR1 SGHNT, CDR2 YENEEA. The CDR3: CASSAQGANTEAFF. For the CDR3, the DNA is TGTGCCAGCAGCGCACAGGGGGCTAACACTGAAGCTTTCTTT.

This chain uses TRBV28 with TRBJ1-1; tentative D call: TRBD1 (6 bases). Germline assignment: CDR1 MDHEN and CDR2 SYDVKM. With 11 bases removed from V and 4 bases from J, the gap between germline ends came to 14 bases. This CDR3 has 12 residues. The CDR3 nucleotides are TGTGCCCTCTCTACAGGGAGCACTGAAGCTTTCTTT. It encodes CALSTGSTEAFF. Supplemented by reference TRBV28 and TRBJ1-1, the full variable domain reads DVKVTQSSRYLVKRTGEKVFLECVQDMDHENMFWYRQDPGLGLRLIYFSYDVKMKEKGDIPEGYSVSREKKERFSLILESASTNQTSMYLCALSTGSTEAFFGQGTRLTVV.

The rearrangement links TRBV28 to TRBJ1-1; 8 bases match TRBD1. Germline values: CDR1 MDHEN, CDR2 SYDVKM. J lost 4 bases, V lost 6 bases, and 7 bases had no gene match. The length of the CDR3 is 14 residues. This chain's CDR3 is CASRSGGAGTEAFF. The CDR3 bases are TGTGCCAGCAGATCAGGGGGCGCTGGCACTGAAGCTTTCTTT.

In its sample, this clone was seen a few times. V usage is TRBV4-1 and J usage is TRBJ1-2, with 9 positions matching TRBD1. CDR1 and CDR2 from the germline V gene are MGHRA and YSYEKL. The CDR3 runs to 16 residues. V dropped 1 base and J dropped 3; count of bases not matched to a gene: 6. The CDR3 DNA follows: TGCGCCAGCAGCCAAGCCGGGACAGGGAGGGACTATGGCTACACCTTC. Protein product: CASSQAGTGRDYGYTF.

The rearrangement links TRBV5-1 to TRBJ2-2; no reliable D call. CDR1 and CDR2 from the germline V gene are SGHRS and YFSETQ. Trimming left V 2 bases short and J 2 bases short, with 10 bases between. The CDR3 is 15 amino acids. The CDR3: CASSFGQTNTGELFF. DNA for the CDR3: TGCGCCAGCAGCTTTGGGCAGACCAACACCGGGGAGCTGTTTTTT. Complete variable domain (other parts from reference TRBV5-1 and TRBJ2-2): KAGVTQTPRYLIKTRGQQVTLSCSPISGHRSVSWYQQTPGQGLQFLFEYFSETQRNKGNFPGRFSGRQFSNSRSEMNVSTLELGDSALYLCASSFGQTNTGELFFGEGSRLTVL.

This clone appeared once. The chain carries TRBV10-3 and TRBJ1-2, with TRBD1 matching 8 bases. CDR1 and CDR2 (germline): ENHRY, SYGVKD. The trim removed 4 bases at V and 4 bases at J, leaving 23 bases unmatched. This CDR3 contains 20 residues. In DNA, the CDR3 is TGTGCCATCAGTGCGGACGGTGGACAGGGCCACCGACGTGAAGGCTATGGCTACACCTTC. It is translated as CAISADGGQGHRREGYGYTF.

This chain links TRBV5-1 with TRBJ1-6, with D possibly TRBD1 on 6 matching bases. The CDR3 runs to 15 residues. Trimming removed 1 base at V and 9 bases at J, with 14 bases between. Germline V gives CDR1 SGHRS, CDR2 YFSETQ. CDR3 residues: CASSLSAGEGSPLHF. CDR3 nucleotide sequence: TGCGCCAGCAGCTTGTCCGCAGGGGAGGGTTCACCCCTCCACTTT.

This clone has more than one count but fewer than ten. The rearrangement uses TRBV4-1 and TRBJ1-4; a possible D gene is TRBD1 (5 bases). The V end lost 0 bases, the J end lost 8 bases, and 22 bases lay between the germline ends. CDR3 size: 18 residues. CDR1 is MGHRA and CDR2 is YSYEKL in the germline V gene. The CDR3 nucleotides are TGCGCCAGCAGCCAAGATATAGTGGTAGGACTTGGGGGGGAAAAACTGTTTTTT. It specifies CASSQDIVVGLGGEKLFF.

This CDR3 is CSASPSYEQYF. CDR3 bases: TGCAGTGCTTCCCCGTCCTACGAGCAGTACTTC. The rearrangement uses TRBV20-1 and TRBJ2-7; D gene ambiguous. Per germline, CDR1 DFQATT and CDR2 SNEGSKA (reference sequence). Between the trimmed V and J ends, which lost 5 bases and 1 base, there was a span of 6 bases. This CDR3 has 11 amino acids.

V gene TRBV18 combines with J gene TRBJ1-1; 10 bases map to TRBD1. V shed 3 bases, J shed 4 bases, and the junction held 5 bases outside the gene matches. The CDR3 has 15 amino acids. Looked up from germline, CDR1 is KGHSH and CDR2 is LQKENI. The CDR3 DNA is TGTGCCAGCTCACCGACAGGGGGCGAAATCACTGAAGCTTTCTTT. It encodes CASSPTGGEITEAFF.

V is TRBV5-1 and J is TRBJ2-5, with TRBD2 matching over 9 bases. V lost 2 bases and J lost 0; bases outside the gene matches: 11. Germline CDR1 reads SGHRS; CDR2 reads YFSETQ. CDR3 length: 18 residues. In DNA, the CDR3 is TGCGCCAGCAGCTTTGGAGCGGCTAGCGGGGCCAACCAAGAGACCCAGTACTTC. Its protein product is CASSFGAASGANQETQYF.

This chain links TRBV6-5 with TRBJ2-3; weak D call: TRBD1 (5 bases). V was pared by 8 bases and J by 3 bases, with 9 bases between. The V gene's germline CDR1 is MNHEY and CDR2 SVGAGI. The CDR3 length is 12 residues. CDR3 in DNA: TGTGCCAGCTCGACAGAAACAGATACGCAGTATTTT. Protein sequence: CASSTETDTQYF.

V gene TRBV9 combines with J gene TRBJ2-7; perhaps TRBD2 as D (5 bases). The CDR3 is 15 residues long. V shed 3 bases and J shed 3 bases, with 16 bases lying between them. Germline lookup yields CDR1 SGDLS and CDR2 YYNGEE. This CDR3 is CASSAQPSWGYEQYF. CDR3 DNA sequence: TGTGCCAGCAGCGCGCAGCCTAGCTGGGGCTACGAGCAGTACTTC.

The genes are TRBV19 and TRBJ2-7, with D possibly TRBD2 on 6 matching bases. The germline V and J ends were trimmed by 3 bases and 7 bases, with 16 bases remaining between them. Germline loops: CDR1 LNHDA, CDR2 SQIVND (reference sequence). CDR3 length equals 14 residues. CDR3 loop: CASSMEGRSREQYF. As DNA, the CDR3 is TGTGCCAGTAGTATGGAGGGGAGGTCTCGGGAGCAGTACTTC.

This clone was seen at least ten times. The CDR3 coding sequence is TGTGCCAGCAGCCTGGGGCCTGGGCTGTTTTTT. It yields the protein CASSLGPGLFF. V gene TRBV28 combines with J gene TRBJ1-4; weak D call: TRBD1 (5 bases). The CDR3 runs 11 residues. Germline CDR1 MDHEN, CDR2 SYDVKM. V lost 6 bases and J lost 14, with 13 bases in between.

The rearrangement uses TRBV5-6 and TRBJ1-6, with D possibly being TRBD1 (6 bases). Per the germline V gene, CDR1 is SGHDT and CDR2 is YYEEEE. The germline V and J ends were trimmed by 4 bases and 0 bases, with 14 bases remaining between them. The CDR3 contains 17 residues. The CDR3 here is CASSIRQALSYNSPLHF. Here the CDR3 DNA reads TGTGCCAGCAGCATCCGACAGGCTCTCTCCTATAATTCACCCCTCCACTTT.

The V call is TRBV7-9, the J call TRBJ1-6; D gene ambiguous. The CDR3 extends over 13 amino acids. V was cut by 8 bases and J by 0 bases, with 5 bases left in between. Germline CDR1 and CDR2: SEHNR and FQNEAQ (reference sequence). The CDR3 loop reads CASEGSYNSPLHF. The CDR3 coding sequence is TGTGCCAGCGAGGGCTCCTATAATTCACCCCTCCACTTT.

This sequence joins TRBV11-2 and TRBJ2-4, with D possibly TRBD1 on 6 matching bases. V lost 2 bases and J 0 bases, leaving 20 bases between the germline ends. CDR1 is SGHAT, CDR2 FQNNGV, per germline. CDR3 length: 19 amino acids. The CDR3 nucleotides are TGTGCCAGCAGCTTATACCCAGGGGATACTTTCCTAGCCAAAAACATTCAGTACTTC. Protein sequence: CASSLYPGDTFLAKNIQYF.

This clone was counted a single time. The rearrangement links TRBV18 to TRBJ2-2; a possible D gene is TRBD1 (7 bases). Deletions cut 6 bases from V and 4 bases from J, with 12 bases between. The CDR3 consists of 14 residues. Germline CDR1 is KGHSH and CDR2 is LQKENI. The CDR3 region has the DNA TGTGCCAGCTCGAACAGGGGAGGCACCGGGGAGCTGTTTTTT. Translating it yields CASSNRGGTGELFF.